This TCR beta chain is drawn from a study of beta chain features in type 1 diabetes. Isolated RNA was reverse transcribed in full, so expressed TCRB transcripts were sequenced. Clones were sequenced by immunoSEQ multiplex PCR, and TCRdb holds only the in-frame ones, with some missing. The data hold hundreds of thousands of clones, with 10% to 15% observed a single time. V lost 6 bases and J lost 0; bases outside the gene matches: 2. CDR3 length: 14 residues. Germline CDR1 reads LNHDA; CDR2 reads SQIVND (reference sequence). The TCR comes from a man between 18 and 29 years old in good health. Specimen: naive CD4+ T cells from blood. The V gene is TRBV19, the J gene TRBJ1-1; 9 bases are shared with TRBD1. In nucleotides, the CDR3 is TGTGCCAGTAGAGGACAGGGGTTGAACACTGAAGCTTTCTTT. It codes for CASRGQGLNTEAFF.